This T cell receptor beta chain comes out of a study of CD8 T cells in ankylosing spondylitis. The sample holds many counts of this clonotype. Its antigen remains unidentified. With molecular barcodes, quantitative 5'-RACE was used to make the TCR beta libraries. In TCRdb, the 5' RACE reads were re-called with MiXCR into one record per CDR3 protein. This sample has 200,000 to 250,000 distinct CDR3 sequences, with roughly 24% found just once. Trimming removed 6 bases from V and 1 base from J, with 10 bases in between. From germline, CDR1 is SGHRS and CDR2 YFSETQ. The CDR3 consists of 13 residues. Study-level results: Within ankylosing spondylitis blood, a TCR beta motif made up of roughly eight highly homologous variants appeared to be characteristic. Those disease-linked clones were CD8+; they were also relatively rare in peripheral blood. A number of the motif variants had already been described in reactive arthritis synovial fluid and blood.

Source material: blood, either unsorted or a sorted T cell fraction (not recorded which). The chain recombines TRBV5-1 with TRBJ2-5; D assignment may be TRBD1 or TRBD2 (5 bases each). The receptor was derived from a male donor with ankylosing spondylitis or in good health (not recorded which). The CDR3 loop is CASNLGAQETQYF. In DNA form, the CDR3 reads TGCGCCAGCAACCTCGGGGCCCAAGAGACCCAGTACTTC.